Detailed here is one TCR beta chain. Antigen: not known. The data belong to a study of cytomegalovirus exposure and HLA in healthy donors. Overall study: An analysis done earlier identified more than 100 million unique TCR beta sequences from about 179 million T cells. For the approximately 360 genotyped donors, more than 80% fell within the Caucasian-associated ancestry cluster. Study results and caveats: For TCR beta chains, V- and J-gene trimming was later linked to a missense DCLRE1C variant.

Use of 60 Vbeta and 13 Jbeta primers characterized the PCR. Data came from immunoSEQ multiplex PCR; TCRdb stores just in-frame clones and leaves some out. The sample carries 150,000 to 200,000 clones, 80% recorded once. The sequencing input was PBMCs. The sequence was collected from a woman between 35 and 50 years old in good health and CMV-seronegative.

The CDR3 reads CASSSLAPQETQYF. In DNA form, the CDR3 reads TGTGCCAGCAGTTCCCTAGCGCCCCAAGAGACCCAGTACTTC. This chain links TRBV7-8 with TRBJ2-5, with D possibly TRBD2 on 6 matching bases. This CDR3 has 14 residues. Trimming stripped 6 bases from V and 1 base from J, with 12 bases between. The germline gives CDR1 SGHVS, CDR2 FQNEAQ.